A single sample gave rise to the 4 T cell receptor beta chains below, sequenced in a study of shared clonotypes between healthy human individuals. Only in-frame clones appear in the TCRdb table, and some are missing; sequencing was by immunoSEQ multiplex PCR. The sample lists roughly 1,800,000 clones; about 95% were seen once. CD45RO-negative, CCR7-positively selected cells formed the naive CD8 fraction, excluding terminally differentiated effector memory CD45RA+ cells. Sequencing was carried out using naive CD8+ T cells sorted from blood. The receptors derive from a man aged 18 to 30 in good health.

The chain joins TRBV5-6 to TRBJ2-1, with D possibly matching TRBD1 (6 bases). Trimming stripped 3 bases from V and 5 bases from J, with 15 bases between. The CDR3 sequence is 15 residues long. Germline lookup yields CDR1 SGHDT and CDR2 YYEEEE. The CDR3 here is CASSWGRDNNNEQFF. The CDR3 DNA follows: TGTGCCAGCAGCTGGGGCCGGGACAATAACAATGAGCAGTTCTTC.

The rearrangement uses TRBV5-1 and TRBJ2-5; D gene uncertain. V shed 2 bases and J shed 4 bases, with 3 bases lying between them. The CDR3 totals 11 residues. From germline, CDR1 is SGHRS and CDR2 YFSETQ. CDR3 nucleotide sequence: TGCGCCAGCAGCTTCTCAGAGACCCAGTACTTC. Translation: CASSFSETQYF.

The genes are TRBV9 and TRBJ1-1; TRBD1 matches 10 bases. The CDR3 is 17 amino acids. After removal of 4 bases from V and 3 bases from J, the junction contained 12 bases not matched to a gene. CDR1 is SGDLS, CDR2 YYNGEE, per germline. The chain's CDR3 is CASSTPPGTGVHTEAFF. In DNA form, the CDR3 reads TGTGCCAGCAGCACCCCCCCCGGGACAGGGGTCCACACTGAAGCTTTCTTT. Full variable domain (outside the CDR3, taken from reference TRBV9 and TRBJ1-1): DSGVTQTPKHLITATGQRVTLRCSPRSGDLSVYWYQQSLDQGLQFLIQYYNGEERAKGNILERFSAQQFPDLHSELNLSSLELGDSALYFCASSTPPGTGVHTEAFFGQGTRLTVV.

The rearrangement uses TRBV28 and TRBJ1-1; D possibly corresponds to TRBD1 (5 bases). This CDR3 spans 16 amino acids. The germline gives CDR1 MDHEN, CDR2 SYDVKM. Trimming removed 2 bases from V and 4 bases from J, with 17 bases in between. The CDR3 nucleotides read TGTGCCAGCAGTTTAGGCGAAAGGCGGGGGAGCACTGAAGCTTTCTTT. It specifies CASSLGERRGSTEAFF.